The 2 T cell receptor beta chains reported below all come from one sample, sequenced in a study of OX40 agonist ivuxolimab in advanced cancers. Sequencing used immunoSEQ multiplex PCR; TCRdb keeps in-frame clones, though not all of them. The sample consists of about 31,000 clones, 70% to 90% of them appearing once. The specimen was CD4+ or CD8+ T cells sorted from blood, collected in a trial of the OX40 agonist ivuxolimab. Receptors originate from an adult with an advanced solid tumor such as melanoma, head and neck, liver or kidney cancer.

J is TRBJ2-5 and V is TRBV28; D not resolved. The better agreement between TRBJ2-7 and the DNA end casts doubt on the J call. Germline CDR1 is MDHEN and CDR2 is SYDVKM. This CDR3 is 14 amino acids long. CDR3 amino acids: CASRPTYRSYEQYF. As DNA, the CDR3 is TGTGCCAGCAGACCGACATATCGCTCCTACGAGCAGTACTTC.

The CDR3 DNA follows: TGTGCCAGCAGCTTAGCGGTGGGTAGCGGCTCCCCCTACGAGCAGTACTTC. It yields the protein CASSLAVGSGSPYEQYF. The chain carries TRBV7-2 and TRBJ2-7; D possibly corresponds to TRBD2 (6 bases). With 0 bases removed from V and 2 bases from J, the gap between germline ends came to 17 bases. This CDR3 spans 17 amino acids. From germline, CDR1 is SGHTA and CDR2 FQGNSA.